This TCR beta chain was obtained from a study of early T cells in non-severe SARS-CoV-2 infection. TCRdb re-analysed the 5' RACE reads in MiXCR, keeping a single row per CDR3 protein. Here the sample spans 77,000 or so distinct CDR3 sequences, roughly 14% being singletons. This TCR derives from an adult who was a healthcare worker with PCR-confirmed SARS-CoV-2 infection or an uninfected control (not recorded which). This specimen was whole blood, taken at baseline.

The CDR3 is CASSQERRNVATNEKLFF. CDR3 in DNA: TGCGCCAGCAGCCAAGAAAGAAGGAACGTCGCTACTAATGAAAAACTGTTTTTT. This chain links TRBV4-1 with TRBJ1-4, with D uncertain. The germline V and J ends were trimmed by 0 bases and 2 bases, with 16 bases remaining between them. Germline lookup yields CDR1 MGHRA and CDR2 YSYEKL. The CDR3 has 18 amino acids.